The 6 T cell receptor beta chains in this list originate from one sample, sequenced in a study of a mutant IDH1 vaccine in newly diagnosed glioma. No antigens are known for them. This table comes from immunoSEQ multiplex PCR, and its TCRdb copy is limited to in-frame clones, with some not included. Of 60,000 or so clones in the sample, 85% to 90% are singletons; the top ten hold about 4.6%. As for time point: week 5, during vaccination. Each vaccine dose was 300 ug of mutant IDH1 20-mer peptide, with topical imiquimod. The material was PBMCs, obtained from a glioma patient whose treatment included an IDH1 peptide vaccine. Receptor source: a middle-aged woman with glioma.

The V call is TRBV7-2, the J call TRBJ2-2, with 9 positions matching TRBD1. Germline lookup yields CDR1 SGHTA and CDR2 FQGNSA. V lost 5 bases, J lost 7 bases, and 14 bases stayed unmatched. This CDR3 is built from 17 residues. CDR3 coding DNA: TGTGCCAGCAGCCCCAAGGCGGACAGGGGAATCGGCGGGGAGCTGTTTTTT. Translating it yields CASSPKADRGIGGELFF.

The chain combines TRBV7-8 with TRBJ2-6; TRBD1 or TRBD2 may be the D gene (5 bases each). This CDR3 comprises 18 residues. V lost 3 bases and J lost 0, with 15 bases in between. Germline-derived CDR1 and CDR2 are SGHVS and FQNEAQ. For the CDR3, the DNA is TGTGCCAGCAGCTTTCAGGGCTTGGGGGTCTCTGGGGCCAACGTCCTGACTTTC. Translated: CASSFQGLGVSGANVLTF.

This chain uses TRBV5-1 with TRBJ2-1, with D maybe TRBD2 (5 bases). This CDR3 spans 14 amino acids. In germline, CDR1 is SGHRS, CDR2 YFSETQ. Trimming took off 5 bases at V and 2 bases at J, with 11 bases between the two ends. In DNA, the CDR3 is TGCGCCAGCAGGGAAGCGGAAACCTACAATGAGCAGTTCTTC. Protein: CASREAETYNEQFF.

This chain connects TRBV6-6 to TRBJ2-1, with D possibly matching TRBD1 (5 bases). The length of the CDR3 is 11 residues. Trimming took 6 bases from V and 15 from J, leaving 15 bases between them. Germline V lookup: CDR1 MNHNY, CDR2 SVGAGI (reference sequence). The CDR3, as DNA: TGTGCCAGCAGCCCTGACAGTCGGGCGTTCTTC. Translating it yields CASSPDSRAFF.

The CDR3 sequence is CASSPGAAGGYNEQFF. The CDR3 nucleotides are TGTGCCAGCAGCCCGGGGGCGGCCGGGGGTTACAATGAGCAGTTCTTC. This chain connects TRBV7-8 to TRBJ2-1; D tentatively fits TRBD1 or TRBD2 (6 bases each). Germline V gene data show CDR1 as SGHVS and CDR2 as FQNEAQ. V shed 5 bases and J shed 4 bases, with 18 bases lying between them. This CDR3 has 16 amino acids.

The chain uses TRBV9 and TRBJ1-4; 9 bases agree with TRBD1. This CDR3 has 15 amino acids. Trimming took 2 bases from V and 5 from J; bases not matched to a gene: 4. CDR1 SGDLS and CDR2 YYNGEE come from the germline V gene. CDR3 in amino acids: CASSVRDRANEKLFF. The CDR3 nucleotides read TGTGCCAGCAGCGTGAGGGACAGGGCAAATGAAAAACTGTTTTTT.